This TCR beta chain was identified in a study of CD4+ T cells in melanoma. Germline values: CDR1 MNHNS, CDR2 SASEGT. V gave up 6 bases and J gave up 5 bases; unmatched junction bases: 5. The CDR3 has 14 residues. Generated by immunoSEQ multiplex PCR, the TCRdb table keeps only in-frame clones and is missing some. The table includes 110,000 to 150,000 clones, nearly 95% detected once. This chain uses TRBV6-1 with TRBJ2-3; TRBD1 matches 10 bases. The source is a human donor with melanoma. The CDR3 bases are TGTGCCAGCAGCCGACAGGGGGCGCGAGATACGCAGTATTTT. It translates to CASSRQGARDTQYF.